This T cell receptor beta chain was profiled in a study of untreated major depressive disorder. The germline V gene encodes CDR1 SGHTA and CDR2 FQGNSA. Trimming stripped 5 bases from V and 4 bases from J, with 14 bases between. The CDR3 totals 14 residues. As for this clone: Antigen specificity is unknown.

Study conclusions and caveats: TRBV05-01 (Vbeta 5.1) usage was higher in CD4+ T cells of depressed patients than controls.

TCRdb keeps only in-frame clones here, not all; method: immunoSEQ multiplex PCR. This table holds under 25,000 clones, around 90% found once. For at least 8 weeks, patients took no psychiatric medication. Patients had moderate to severe depression. The sample consisted of CD4+ T cells from PBMCs. The V gene is TRBV7-2, the J gene TRBJ1-2; D unresolved. The TCR sequence derives from a woman aged 40 to 55 with major depressive disorder. CDR3 in DNA: TGTGCCAGCAGCCAGCGCGACGGCCTCTATGGCTACACCTTC. Its translation is CASSQRDGLYGYTF.